These 13 T cell receptor beta chains originate from one sample sequenced in a study of shared clonotypes between healthy human individuals. Profiled with immunoSEQ multiplex PCR; TCRdb holds only in-frame clones, not every one. The sample shows some 2,500,000 clones, 80% to 95% of them seen only once. The sample consisted of naive CD4+ T cells from PBMCs. Noted subset: CD45RA+ positively selected. The receptors were sampled from a young man in good health. Some clones in this sample may be carry-over from other donors' samples.

This clone appeared once. The V gene is TRBV11-2, the J gene TRBJ2-5; D may be TRBD1 (5 bases). The CDR3 sequence is 14 residues long. CDR1 SGHAT and CDR2 FQNNGV come from the germline V gene. The V and J ends lost 6 bases and 5 bases respectively, with 16 bases between them. This CDR3 is CASSSGMGQETQYF. Here the CDR3 DNA reads TGTGCCAGCAGTTCCGGAATGGGGCAGGAGACCCAGTACTTC.

The chain is built from TRBV5-4 and TRBJ2-7; maybe TRBD1 (5 bases). The CDR3 contains 16 residues. V gave up 2 bases and J gave up 5 bases, with 20 bases separating them. Germline CDR1 reads SGHNT; CDR2 reads YYREEE (reference sequence). Here the CDR3 reads CASSFHWQGGKNEQYF. The CDR3 nucleotides are TGTGCCAGCAGCTTTCATTGGCAGGGCGGTAAGAACGAGCAGTACTTC. Variable domain in full (rest from reference TRBV5-4 and TRBJ2-7): ETGVTQSPTHLIKTRGQQVTLRCSSQSGHNTVSWYQQALGQGPQFIFQYYREEENGRGNFPPRFSGLQFPNYSSELNVNALELDDSALYLCASSFHWQGGKNEQYFGPGTRLTVT.

Here the CDR3 reads CASSSLWGLRKDTQYF. The CDR3 DNA sequence: TGCGCCAGCAGCTCCCTTTGGGGACTACGGAAAGATACGCAGTATTTT. The V gene is TRBV5-1, the J gene TRBJ2-3; 7 bases are shared with TRBD2. Losses at the gene ends were 3 bases for V and 5 bases for J; bases not matched to a gene: 12. The germline V gene has CDR1 SGHRS and CDR2 YFSETQ. The CDR3 extends over 16 amino acids.

The V gene is TRBV2, the J gene TRBJ1-1; D might be TRBD1 (6 bases). The germline V gene has CDR1 SNHLY and CDR2 FYNNEI. The CDR3 spans 13 residues. Trimming pared 10 bases from V and 4 bases from J, leaving 16 bases between. The CDR3 DNA sequence: TGTGCCACAGCTATTCAGACAGGCACTGAAGCTTTCTTT. Translating it yields CATAIQTGTEAFF.

V gene TRBV7-3 combines with J gene TRBJ2-2; D gene ambiguous. This CDR3 region has 13 residues. Deletions cut 5 bases from V and 0 bases from J, with 4 bases between. Germline V CDR1 and CDR2: SGHTA, FQGTGA. DNA of the CDR3: TGTGCCAGCAGCACGACGAACACCGGGGAGCTGTTTTTT. It yields the protein CASSTTNTGELFF. Full variable domain (remainder filled in from reference TRBV7-3 and TRBJ2-2): GAGVSQTPSNKVTEKGKYVELRCDPISGHTALYWYRQSLGQGPEFLIYFQGTGAADDSGLPNDRFFAVRPEGSVSTLKIQRTERGDSAVYLCASSTTNTGELFFGEGSRLTVL.

This clone was observed a few times. The gene calls are TRBV12-5 and TRBJ2-1, with a tentative D call TRBD1 (6 bases). Germline-derived CDR1 and CDR2 are LGHNT and FRNRAP. The CDR3 is 13 residues long. Trimming took off 8 bases at V and 4 bases at J, with 12 bases between the two ends. The CDR3 DNA reads TGTGCTAGTTCACAGGGTGGATACAATGAGCAGTTCTTC. This codes for CASSQGGYNEQFF.

V is TRBV27 and J is TRBJ1-1; 9 nucleotides align to TRBD1. V was pared by 3 bases and J by 1 base, with 6 bases of the junction left unmatched. The CDR3 consists of 16 residues. The germline V gene encodes CDR1 MNHEY and CDR2 SMNVEV (reference sequence). CDR3 DNA sequence: TGTGCCAGCAGTTTTCACAGGGGGCGCGGGAACACTGAAGCTTTCTTT. As protein: CASSFHRGRGNTEAFF.

The chain carries TRBV15 and TRBJ1-1; maybe TRBD1 (5 bases). Germline V CDR1 and CDR2: LNHNV, YYDKDF (reference sequence). V shed 1 base and J shed 4 bases, with 16 bases lying between them. CDR3 length: 16 residues. The CDR3 sequence is CATSRGPPGRRTEAFF. The CDR3 coding sequence is TGTGCCACCAGCAGAGGCCCGCCAGGGAGGCGCACTGAAGCTTTCTTT.

As for this clone: Within the sample, other DNA sequences also encode this same CDR3. In nucleotides, the CDR3 is TGTGCCAGCAGCTTAGAATACGGCTACACCTTC. This encodes CASSLEYGYTF. The rearrangement links TRBV7-9 to TRBJ1-2; D call uncertain. The V end lost 1 base, the J end lost 8 bases, and 5 bases lay between the germline ends. Germline lookup yields CDR1 SEHNR and CDR2 FQNEAQ (reference sequence). The CDR3 consists of 11 residues. Drawing the rest from reference TRBV7-9 and TRBJ1-2, the complete variable domain is DTGVSQNPRHKITKRGQNVTFRCDPISEHNRLYWYRQTLGQGPEFLTYFQNEAQLEKSRLLSDRFSAERPKGSFSTLEIQRTEQGDSAMYLCASSLEYGYTFGSGTRLTVV.

This chain connects TRBV5-5 to TRBJ1-2, with D possibly matching TRBD1 (5 bases). CDR3 length equals 14 residues. V was pared by 4 bases and J by 6 bases, with 16 bases between. Germline V gene data show CDR1 as SGHKS and CDR2 as YYEKEE (reference sequence). The CDR3 nucleotides are TGTGCCAGCAGCCTACGAGGCAGAGGGGATGGCTACACCTTC. Protein: CASSLRGRGDGYTF.

The CDR3 protein is CASSTRTSGRSEQYF. CDR3 in DNA: TGTGCCAGCAGCACCCGGACTAGCGGGAGATCCGAGCAGTACTTC. This chain connects TRBV9 to TRBJ2-7; TRBD2 agrees at 13 bases. Germline V gene data show CDR1 as SGDLS and CDR2 as YYNGEE. Losses at the gene ends were 4 bases for V and 6 bases for J; bases not matched to a gene: 7. This CDR3 contains 15 residues.

This chain uses TRBV6-6 with TRBJ1-5, with D perhaps matching TRBD1 (5 bases). The CDR3 is 15 amino acids. V was clipped by 2 bases and J by 4 bases, with 12 bases between them. Germline-derived CDR1 and CDR2 are MNHNY and SVGAGI (reference sequence). The DNA of the CDR3 is TGTGCCAGCAGTTACCTTACGACAGATAATCAGCCCCAGCATTTT. This translates into CASSYLTTDNQPQHF.

This clone showed up just a few times. This sample also contains other DNA sequences that code for the same CDR3. The V gene is TRBV14, the J gene TRBJ1-1; D is undetermined. CDR1 is SGHDN and CDR2 is FVKESK in the germline V gene. This CDR3 is 13 amino acids long. Trimming cost V 4 bases and J 0 bases, with 6 bases left between them. The CDR3 nucleotides are TGTGCCAGCAGCCCCAGTTTGAACACTGAAGCTTTCTTT. Its translation: CASSPSLNTEAFF.